This TCR beta chain derives from a study of T cell clones after liver transplantation. CDR1 is SNHLY and CDR2 is FYNNEI in the germline V gene. V shed 6 bases, J shed 1 base, and the junction held 6 bases outside the gene matches. The CDR3 consists of 14 residues. Sequencing used immunoSEQ multiplex PCR; TCRdb keeps in-frame clones, though not all of them. In the table there are 93,000 or so clones, approximately 79% of which are singletons. V gene TRBV2 combines with J gene TRBJ2-7; 7 positions agree with TRBD1. This TCR derives from a human patient who received a liver transplant. Part of the T cells may come from the graft donor. This sample comprised CD4+ T cells from blood, obtained around 44 months after liver transplant. The CDR3 bases are TGTGCCAGCAGGTCCGGGACAGCTTCCTACGAGCAGTACTTC. Translating gives CASRSGTASYEQYF.